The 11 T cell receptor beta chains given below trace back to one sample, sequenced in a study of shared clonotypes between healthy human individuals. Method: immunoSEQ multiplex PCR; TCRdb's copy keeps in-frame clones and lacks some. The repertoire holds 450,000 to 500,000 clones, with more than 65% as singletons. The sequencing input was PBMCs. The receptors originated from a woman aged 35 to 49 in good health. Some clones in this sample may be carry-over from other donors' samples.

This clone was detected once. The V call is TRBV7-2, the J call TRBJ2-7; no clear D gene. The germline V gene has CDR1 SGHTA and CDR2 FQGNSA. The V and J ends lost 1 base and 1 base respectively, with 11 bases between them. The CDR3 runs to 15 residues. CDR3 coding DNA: TGTGCCAGCAGCTTAGGTCAGGACGGATCCTACGAGCAGTACTTC. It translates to CASSLGQDGSYEQYF.

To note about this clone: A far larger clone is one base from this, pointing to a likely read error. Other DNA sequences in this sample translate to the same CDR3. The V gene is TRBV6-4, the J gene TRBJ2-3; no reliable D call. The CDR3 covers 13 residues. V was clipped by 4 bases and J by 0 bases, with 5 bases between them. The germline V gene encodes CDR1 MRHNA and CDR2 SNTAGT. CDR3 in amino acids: CASSGSSTDTQYF. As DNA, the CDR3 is TGTGCCAGCAGTGGCTCTAGCACAGATACGCAGTATTTT.

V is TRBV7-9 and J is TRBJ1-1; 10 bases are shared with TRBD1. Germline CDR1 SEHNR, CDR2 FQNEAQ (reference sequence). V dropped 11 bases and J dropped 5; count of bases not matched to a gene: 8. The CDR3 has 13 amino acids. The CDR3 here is CAARQGAHTEAFF. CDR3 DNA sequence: TGTGCCGCCCGACAGGGGGCCCATACTGAAGCTTTCTTT.

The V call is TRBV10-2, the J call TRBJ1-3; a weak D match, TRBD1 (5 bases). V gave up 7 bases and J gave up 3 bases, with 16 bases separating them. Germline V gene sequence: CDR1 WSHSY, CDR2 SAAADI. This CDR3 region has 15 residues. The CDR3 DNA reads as TGCGCCAGCACTCCGGGGCTGGATCTTGGAAACACCATATATTTT. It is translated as CASTPGLDLGNTIYF.

The CDR3 is CASPEGPQNTGELFF. For the CDR3, the DNA is TGTGCCAGCCCTGAGGGACCACAGAACACCGGGGAGCTGTTTTTT. This chain links TRBV6-7 with TRBJ2-2, with D perhaps given as TRBD1 or TRBD2 (5 bases each). TRBV6-7 carries the ORF label, with uncertain function. CDR3 length: 15 residues. V lost 8 bases and J lost 1, with 14 bases in between.

In DNA, the CDR3 is TGTGCCAGCAGTCGGGCGGGAGGCGGTCAGCCCCAGCATTTT. Its translation: CASSRAGGGQPQHF. The chain links TRBV2 to TRBJ1-5; D is uncertain. Trimming took off 5 bases at V and 6 bases at J, with 14 bases between the two ends. Germline CDR1 and CDR2: SNHLY and FYNNEI. The CDR3 extends over 14 amino acids.

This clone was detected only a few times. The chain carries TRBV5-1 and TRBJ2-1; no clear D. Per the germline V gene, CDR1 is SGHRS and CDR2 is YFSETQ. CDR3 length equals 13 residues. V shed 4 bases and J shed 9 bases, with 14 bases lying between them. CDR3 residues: CASSKGRDFEQFF. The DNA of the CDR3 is TGCGCCAGCAGCAAAGGCCGAGATTTTGAGCAGTTCTTC.

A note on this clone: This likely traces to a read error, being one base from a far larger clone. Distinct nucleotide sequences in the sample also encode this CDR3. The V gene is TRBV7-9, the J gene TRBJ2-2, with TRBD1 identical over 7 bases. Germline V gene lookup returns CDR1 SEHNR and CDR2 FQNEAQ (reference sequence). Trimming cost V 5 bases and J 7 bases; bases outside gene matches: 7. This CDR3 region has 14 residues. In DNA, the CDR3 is TGTGCCAGCAGCCTAGAAGGGGGCATCGGGGAGCTGTTTTTT. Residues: CASSLEGGIGELFF.

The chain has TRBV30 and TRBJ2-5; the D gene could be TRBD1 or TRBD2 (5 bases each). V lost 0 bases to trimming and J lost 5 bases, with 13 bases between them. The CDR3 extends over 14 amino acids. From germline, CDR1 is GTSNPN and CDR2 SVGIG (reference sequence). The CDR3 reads CAWSVSGRGETQYF. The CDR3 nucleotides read TGTGCCTGGAGTGTATCAGGGAGAGGGGAGACCCAGTACTTC.

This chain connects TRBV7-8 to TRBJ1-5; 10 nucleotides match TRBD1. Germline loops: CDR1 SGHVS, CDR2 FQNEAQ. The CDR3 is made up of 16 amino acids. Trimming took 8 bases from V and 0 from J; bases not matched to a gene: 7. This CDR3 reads CASGGGTGVSNQPQHF. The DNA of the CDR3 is TGTGCCAGCGGAGGCGGGACAGGGGTTAGCAATCAGCCCCAGCATTTT.

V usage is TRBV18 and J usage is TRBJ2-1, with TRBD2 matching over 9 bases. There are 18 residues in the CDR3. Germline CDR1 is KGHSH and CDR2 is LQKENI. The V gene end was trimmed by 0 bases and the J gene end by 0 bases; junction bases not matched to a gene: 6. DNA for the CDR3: TGTGCCAGCTCACCACCGACTAGCGGTCCGAGCTCCTACAATGAGCAGTTCTTC. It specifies CASSPPTSGPSSYNEQFF.